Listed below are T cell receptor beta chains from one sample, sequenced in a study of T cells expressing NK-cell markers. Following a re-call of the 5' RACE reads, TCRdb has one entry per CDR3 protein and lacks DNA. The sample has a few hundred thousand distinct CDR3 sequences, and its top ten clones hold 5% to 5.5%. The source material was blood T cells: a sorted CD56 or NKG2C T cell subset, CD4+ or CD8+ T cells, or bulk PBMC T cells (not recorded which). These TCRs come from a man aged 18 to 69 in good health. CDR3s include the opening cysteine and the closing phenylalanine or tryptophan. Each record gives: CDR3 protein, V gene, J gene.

CASSGSGTARNIQYF	TRBV11-1	TRBJ2-4
CASSGTGGRRTGELFF	TRBV9	TRBJ2-2
CASSLEGRRAFF	TRBV7-9	TRBJ1-1
CASSGTASHRRTTNEKLFF	TRBV6-1	TRBJ1-4
CASKVQGTNEQYF	TRBV5-1	TRBJ2-7
CASSFPAGRRDTEAFF	TRBV7-2	TRBJ1-1
CASSLTANTEAFF	TRBV5-1	TRBJ1-1
CASSLAVWLGVSTDTQYF	TRBV7-2	TRBJ2-3
CSASQTGILYEQYF	TRBV20-1	TRBJ2-7
CATSPRGRVLTDTQYF	TRBV2	TRBJ2-3
CASSLVGQSYTGELFF	TRBV7-2	TRBJ2-2
CASSRSGTGRRYEQYF	TRBV28	TRBJ2-7
CASSPTGNIQYF	TRBV18	TRBJ2-4
CASSPLGIGYEQYF	TRBV18	TRBJ2-7
CSALRGDSFTSSYNEQFF	TRBV20-1	TRBJ2-1
CASSRETGTHEQYF	TRBV12-3/TRBV12-4	TRBJ2-7
CASSQTSANYGYTF	TRBV7-2	TRBJ1-2
CASSPPGGGAHEQYF	TRBV6-1	TRBJ2-7
CASSRGHSYEQYF	TRBV11-3	TRBJ2-7
CASSGGQGIQTYEQYF	TRBV6-1	TRBJ2-7
CASSKRPLGASGQTLSTDTQYF	TRBV21-1	TRBJ2-3
CASSRVGVGLNNEQFF	TRBV5-4	TRBJ2-1
CASRGTAREKLFF	TRBV28	TRBJ1-4
CASSSGPPAEAFF	TRBV12-3/TRBV12-4	TRBJ1-1
CATAQTPAYEQYF	TRBV28	TRBJ2-7
CASSQAGGPEETQYF	TRBV4-2	TRBJ2-5
CASSQQGTQYF	TRBV28	TRBJ2-3
CASSLDGRNTIYF	TRBV7-2	TRBJ1-3